Included here is one T cell receptor (beta chain) sequence, with context. The CDR3 has 15 amino acids. Per the germline V gene, CDR1 is SQVTM and CDR2 is ANQGSEA. V shed 2 bases and J shed 3 bases, with 16 bases lying between them. This sample stems from a study of blood T cell repertoires in COVID-19. For the study at large: Samples taken during acute and convalescent COVID-19 were collected in the United States, Italy and Spain. T cells, B-cell-depleted T cells, or PBMCs supplied cDNA or gDNA.

Assay: immunoSEQ multiplex PCR; the TCRdb copy retains only in-frame clones and omits some. The sample shows hundreds of thousands of clones, over 85% of them seen only once. Everyone who took part was roughly 18 to 89 years old, and they came from about 25 US areas. Grouping used clinical history reported by participants in a survey and questionnaire. The sequence was collected from a woman aged 45 to 65 who had been exposed to COVID-19. V usage is TRBV29-1 and J usage is TRBJ1-1, with a possible D match to TRBD1 (5 bases). Sequences were obtained from PBMCs or T cells enriched from blood (not recorded which). The CDR3 spells CSVEKDKPRDTEAFF. The CDR3 coding sequence is TGCAGCGTTGAAAAGGACAAGCCTAGGGACACTGAAGCTTTCTTT.